This T cell receptor (beta chain) was profiled in a study of T cell changes during pregnancy in multiple sclerosis. This CDR3 is 15 amino acids long. Germline values: CDR1 LNHDA, CDR2 SQIVND (reference sequence). V lost 6 bases and J 3 bases, leaving 18 bases between the germline ends. Data came from immunoSEQ multiplex PCR; TCRdb stores just in-frame clones and leaves some out. The profile shows 50,000 to 65,000 clones, 90% of them singletons. Specimen: peripheral blood, collected in the first trimester of pregnancy. The TCR was taken from a female donor in good health, enrolled as a control in a pregnancy study. V gene TRBV19 combines with J gene TRBJ2-7; D call uncertain. CDR3 protein: CASRSGHLPVYEQYF. CDR3 bases: TGTGCCAGTAGGTCAGGTCATTTGCCGGTCTACGAGCAGTACTTC.